The rows below give T cell receptor beta chains drawn from one sample of a study of beta chain features in type 1 diabetes. The assay was immunoSEQ multiplex PCR, and TCRdb's table has in-frame clones only and misses some. The profile shows around 710,000 clones, around 11% of them singletons. The specimen sequenced was naive CD4+ T cells from blood. The source of these receptors is a young man with type 1 diabetes. Each CDR3 is given with its conserved first and last residue. The order of the fields is CDR3 length, J gene, D gene, V gene, clone size, CDR3 protein, CDR3 DNA. A D gene is named only where the DNA matches it firmly. Not every row has a clone size; where given, it reads once, few, many or a size class.

CDR3 length: 17
J gene: TRBJ2-1
D gene: TRBD2
V gene: TRBV19
clone size: -
CDR3 protein: CASSPLLAGSSYNEQFF
CDR3 DNA: TGTGCCAGTAGTCCTTTACTAGCGGGGAGCTCCTACAATGAGCAGTTCTTC

CDR3 length: 15
J gene: TRBJ2-7
D gene: -
V gene: TRBV7-9
clone size: few
CDR3 protein: CASSLATGEVGEQYF
CDR3 DNA: TGTGCCAGCAGCTTAGCTACAGGGGAGGTAGGCGAGCAGTACTTC

CDR3 length: 13
J gene: TRBJ2-7
D gene: -
V gene: TRBV2
clone size: -
CDR3 protein: CASSKGWGIEQYF
CDR3 DNA: TGTGCCAGCAGTAAGGGGTGGGGGATTGAGCAGTACTTC

CDR3 length: 15
J gene: TRBJ2-1
D gene: -
V gene: TRBV7-9
clone size: -
CDR3 protein: CASSLMWQASVEQFF
CDR3 DNA: TGTGCCAGCAGCTTAATGTGGCAGGCCTCGGTTGAGCAGTTCTTC

CDR3 length: 12
J gene: TRBJ2-7
D gene: -
V gene: TRBV28
clone size: -
CDR3 protein: CASSLLGYEQYF
CDR3 DNA: TGTGCCAGCAGTTTATTGGGGTACGAGCAGTACTTC

CDR3 length: 17
J gene: TRBJ1-2
D gene: -
V gene: TRBV27
clone size: -
CDR3 protein: CASSLSGLGGRGYGYTF
CDR3 DNA: TGTGCCAGCAGTTTATCGGGACTTGGAGGACGTGGCTATGGCTACACCTTC

CDR3 length: 15
J gene: TRBJ1-4
D gene: -
V gene: TRBV18
clone size: -
CDR3 protein: CASSPLDGGNEKLFF
CDR3 DNA: TGTGCCAGCTCACCATTGGATGGTGGTAATGAAAAACTGTTTTTT

CDR3 length: 14
J gene: TRBJ1-1
D gene: -
V gene: TRBV10-3
clone size: few
CDR3 protein: CAISEVRGDTEAFF
CDR3 DNA: TGTGCCATCAGTGAAGTTCGGGGGGACACTGAAGCTTTCTTT

CDR3 length: 15
J gene: TRBJ2-2
D gene: TRBD1
V gene: TRBV7-9
clone size: few
CDR3 protein: CASSPGQGPSGELFF
CDR3 DNA: TGTGCCAGCAGCCCCGGACAGGGGCCGAGCGGGGAGCTGTTTTTT

CDR3 length: 14
J gene: TRBJ1-4
D gene: -
V gene: TRBV4-3
clone size: few
CDR3 protein: CASSQDPGNEKLFF
CDR3 DNA: TGCGCCAGCAGCCAAGATCCGGGGAATGAAAAACTGTTTTTT

CDR3 length: 12
J gene: TRBJ2-7
D gene: TRBD1
V gene: TRBV2
clone size: few
CDR3 protein: CASREQGNEQYF
CDR3 DNA: TGTGCCAGCAGAGAACAGGGGAACGAGCAGTACTTC

CDR3 length: 15
J gene: TRBJ1-5
D gene: -
V gene: TRBV4-3
clone size: few
CDR3 protein: CASSQEARAGQPQHF
CDR3 DNA: TGCGCCAGCAGCCAAGAGGCCCGGGCTGGGCAGCCCCAGCATTTT

CDR3 length: 17
J gene: TRBJ2-6
D gene: TRBD1
V gene: TRBV18
clone size: few
CDR3 protein: CASSPATGGSGANVLTF
CDR3 DNA: TGTGCCAGCTCACCGGCGACAGGGGGCTCTGGGGCCAACGTCCTGACTTTC

CDR3 length: 15
J gene: TRBJ1-1
D gene: TRBD1
V gene: TRBV6-5
clone size: few
CDR3 protein: CASSGRGTGGTEAFF
CDR3 DNA: TGTGCCAGCAGTGGCAGGGGGACAGGGGGGACTGAAGCTTTCTTT

CDR3 length: 17
J gene: TRBJ2-5
D gene: -
V gene: TRBV9
clone size: few
CDR3 protein: CASSVGVSPVIQETQYF
CDR3 DNA: TGTGCCAGCAGCGTAGGGGTCTCTCCAGTTATTCAAGAGACCCAGTACTTC

CDR3 length: 16
J gene: TRBJ2-3
D gene: -
V gene: TRBV4-2
clone size: few
CDR3 protein: CASSQGDPSSTDTQYF
CDR3 DNA: TGTGCCAGCAGCCAAGGAGATCCGTCTAGCACAGATACGCAGTATTTT

CDR3 length: 14
J gene: TRBJ2-7
D gene: -
V gene: TRBV9
clone size: few
CDR3 protein: CASSGTGTSYEQYF
CDR3 DNA: TGTGCCAGCAGCGGAACAGGGACCTCCTACGAGCAGTACTTC

CDR3 length: 14
J gene: TRBJ1-4
D gene: -
V gene: TRBV27
clone size: few
CDR3 protein: CASSLSRPKEKLFF
CDR3 DNA: TGTGCCAGCAGTTTATCCCGGCCGAAGGAAAAACTGTTTTTT

CDR3 length: 16
J gene: TRBJ1-5
D gene: TRBD1
V gene: TRBV9
clone size: -
CDR3 protein: CASSVVSRGKSQPQHF
CDR3 DNA: TGTGCCAGCAGCGTAGTCTCCAGGGGGAAGTCTCAGCCCCAGCATTTT

CDR3 length: 13
J gene: TRBJ2-5
D gene: -
V gene: TRBV5-1
clone size: few
CDR3 protein: CASSLWRKETQYF
CDR3 DNA: TGCGCCAGCAGCTTGTGGAGGAAGGAGACCCAGTACTTC

CDR3 length: 15
J gene: TRBJ2-4
D gene: TRBD1
V gene: TRBV19
clone size: -
CDR3 protein: CASSMGGTGGSIQYF
CDR3 DNA: TGTGCCAGTAGTATGGGAGGGACAGGGGGCTCCATTCAGTACTTC

CDR3 length: 13
J gene: TRBJ1-5
D gene: -
V gene: TRBV6-5
clone size: -
CDR3 protein: CASRASGARPQHF
CDR3 DNA: TGTGCCAGCAGGGCGTCAGGGGCTCGGCCCCAGCATTTT

CDR3 length: 15
J gene: TRBJ1-5
D gene: -
V gene: TRBV19
clone size: -
CDR3 protein: CASSAKGPGNQPQHF
CDR3 DNA: TGTGCCAGTAGTGCCAAGGGGCCGGGCAATCAGCCCCAGCATTTT

CDR3 length: 15
J gene: TRBJ2-3
D gene: -
V gene: TRBV28
clone size: few
CDR3 protein: CASSSGRFSTDTQYF
CDR3 DNA: TGTGCCAGCAGTTCTGGCAGATTCAGCACAGATACGCAGTATTTT

CDR3 length: 15
J gene: TRBJ2-2
D gene: TRBD1
V gene: TRBV27
clone size: -
CDR3 protein: CASSPGQGRSGELFF
CDR3 DNA: TGTGCCAGCAGTCCCGGACAGGGGAGGTCCGGGGAGCTGTTTTTT

CDR3 length: 15
J gene: TRBJ1-2
D gene: TRBD1
V gene: TRBV28
clone size: -
CDR3 protein: CASSKPGQGHYGYTF
CDR3 DNA: TGTGCCAGCAGTAAACCGGGACAGGGCCACTATGGCTACACCTTC

CDR3 length: 18
J gene: TRBJ2-5
D gene: -
V gene: TRBV7-9
clone size: -
CDR3 protein: CASSLLSGRPSYPETQYF
CDR3 DNA: TGTGCCAGCAGCCTTCTCAGCGGGCGTCCTTCCTATCCAGAGACCCAGTACTTC

CDR3 length: 14
J gene: TRBJ1-6
D gene: -
V gene: TRBV4-1
clone size: few
CDR3 protein: CASSQGQRSSPLHF
CDR3 DNA: TGCGCCAGCAGCCAGGGACAAAGGAGTTCACCCCTCCACTTT

CDR3 length: 14
J gene: TRBJ1-1
D gene: TRBD1
V gene: TRBV5-1
clone size: few
CDR3 protein: CASSSGTANTEAFF
CDR3 DNA: TGCGCCAGCAGTTCCGGGACAGCCAACACTGAAGCTTTCTTT

CDR3 length: 16
J gene: TRBJ2-2
D gene: -
V gene: TRBV9
clone size: -
CDR3 protein: CASSPHPDANTGELFF
CDR3 DNA: TGTGCCAGCAGCCCACACCCGGATGCCAACACCGGGGAGCTGTTTTTT

CDR3 length: 13
J gene: TRBJ2-7
D gene: -
V gene: TRBV6-5
clone size: -
CDR3 protein: CASSRDGAYEQYF
CDR3 DNA: TGTGCCAGCAGCCGGGACGGAGCCTACGAGCAGTACTTC

CDR3 length: 14
J gene: TRBJ1-2
D gene: -
V gene: TRBV7-9
clone size: -
CDR3 protein: CASSLTQGSYGYTF
CDR3 DNA: TGTGCCAGCAGCTTAACCCAGGGGTCCTATGGCTACACCTTC

CDR3 length: 15
J gene: TRBJ1-2
D gene: -
V gene: TRBV7-9
clone size: -
CDR3 protein: CASSLGTASTYGYTF
CDR3 DNA: TGTGCCAGCAGCTTAGGGACAGCTTCCACATATGGCTACACCTTC

CDR3 length: 14
J gene: TRBJ1-6
D gene: -
V gene: TRBV9
clone size: -
CDR3 protein: CASSVEGTNSPLHF
CDR3 DNA: TGTGCCAGCAGCGTAGAGGGTACTAATTCACCCCTCCACTTT

CDR3 length: 16
J gene: TRBJ2-1
D gene: TRBD1
V gene: TRBV6-1
clone size: -
CDR3 protein: CASSEVRRQGINEQFF
CDR3 DNA: TGTGCCAGCAGTGAAGTCAGGAGACAGGGAATCAATGAGCAGTTCTTC

CDR3 length: 17
J gene: TRBJ2-7
D gene: -
V gene: TRBV28
clone size: few
CDR3 protein: CASSLTSIGEVAYEQYF
CDR3 DNA: TGTGCCAGCAGTTTAACGTCGATCGGGGAGGTCGCCTACGAGCAGTACTTC

CDR3 length: 16
J gene: TRBJ2-1
D gene: TRBD2
V gene: TRBV5-6
clone size: few
CDR3 protein: CASSPGTSGRYNEQFF
CDR3 DNA: TGTGCCAGCAGCCCCGGGACTAGCGGGCGATACAATGAGCAGTTCTTC